This T cell receptor beta chain comes out of a study of shared clonotypes between healthy human individuals. Study conclusions and caveats: Among non-shared clonotypes, generation probabilities were lower than among those shared by all four donors.

Clones were read by immunoSEQ multiplex PCR, and TCRdb kept only the in-frame ones, dropping some. The sample includes nearly 2 million clones, 85% to 95% of them seen just once. CD45RO negativity and positive selection for CCR7 defined naive CD8 cells, a population that excluded terminally differentiated effector memory CD45RA+ cells. This clone has a single count. Its antigen is unidentified. Other DNA sequences in this sample translate to the same CDR3. The sample taken for sequencing was naive CD8+ T cells sorted from blood. The origin of this receptor is a man aged 18-30 years in good health.

The CDR3 here is CSARSYEQYF. The CDR3 nucleotides are TGCAGTGCTCGGTCATACGAGCAGTACTTC. J is TRBJ2-7 and V is TRBV20-1; D remains ambiguous. CDR1 DFQATT and CDR2 SNEGSKA come from the germline V gene (reference sequence). The CDR3 contains 10 residues. V lost 5 bases to trimming and J lost 4 bases, with 6 bases between them.